What follows is one T cell receptor beta chain and its context. The target of this receptor is not known. Base qualities are not provided; no much larger clone lies one nucleotide away. This record comes from a study of blood T cell repertoires in COVID-19 (dated by TCRdb to the early 2020s). Context from the whole study: Collaborator samples came from the United States, Italy and Spain and covered acute and convalescent phases of COVID-19. The prospective study material was composed of cDNA or gDNA derived from T cells, B-cell-depleted T cells, or PBMCs. The dataset comprised deeply sampled blood TCRbeta repertoires from subjects exposed to, actively infected with, or recovered from COVID-19. The repertoires were made available in a free public database intended to serve as a resource for research on the immune response to SARS-CoV-2. The samples were drawn from the first 160 participants of the ongoing ImmuneRACE study and from some 1,300 subjects provided by 6 global collaborators. Nearly every sample came with metadata listing a de-identified subject ID, COVID-19 status, age in years and sex. HLA class I and class II types, where available, came from metadata supplied by the sample provider rather than from assay-based typing. General study outcomes and caveats: The amount of clinical and demographic metadata varied by source and participant and was provided uncurated.

TCRbeta CDR3 regions were amplified from genomic DNA using the immunoSEQ Assay, a bias-controlled multiplex PCR. The study's own analysis went as follows. The number of nucleated cells in each sample was estimated from the amplification of reference gene primers within the assay. To quantify the absolute abundance of each unique TCRbeta CDR3 rearrangement, sequence reads were collapsed and filtered. For each sample, productive Simpson clonality was calculated as the square root of Simpson's diversity index over productive rearrangements. TCRdb holds this immuneACCESS table with in-frame rearrangements only. Some clones are missing; in checked studies, unresolved V genes explain under half, and the rest has no known cause. That table gives V, J and clone size, and the DNA gave D and trimming. Present in this sample are some 70,000 clones, around 80% of which were seen just once. The ten top clones hold approximately 5.3% of the sample.

The collaborating institutions used their own protocols to collect whole blood in K2EDTA tubes. For TCRbeta analysis, collaborators shipped samples in one of three forms: frozen whole blood, isolated PBMCs, or DNA extracted from either of those sample types. The CDR3 sequence holds 20 residues, the cysteine and phenylalanine included. Here the CDR3 DNA is all that survives: 60 bases in frame from base 1. This TCR derives from a man aged 45-60 years with active COVID-19. The chain is assembled from TRBV1 and TRBJ1-1; the table's TRBD1 call for D was not verified on the DNA. TRBV1 is deemed a pseudogene. Sequenced material: peripheral blood. The DNA sequence is as follows: TGCACCAGCAGCCCCCACAAAGATTCCCCGGGACAGGGTTTGAGCACTGAAGCTTTCTTT. This encodes CTSSPHKDSPGQGLSTEAFF.